The 32 T cell receptor beta chains reported below all come from one sample, sequenced in a study of blood T cell repertoires in COVID-19. Clones were sequenced by immunoSEQ multiplex PCR, and TCRdb holds only the in-frame ones, with some missing. The sample yields about 66,000 clones, around 82% seen once. The material sequenced was peripheral blood. The receptors here all came from a man between 60 and 75 years old with acute or convalescent COVID-19.

The chain combines TRBV7-2 with TRBJ1-6, with unresolved D. V lost 3 bases and J lost 8, with 5 bases in between. The CDR3 runs to 12 residues. Germline values: CDR1 SGHTA, CDR2 FQGNSA. Here the CDR3 reads CASSFSYSPLHF. The CDR3 DNA reads TGTGCCAGCAGCTTTAGCTATTCACCCCTCCACTTT.

The gene calls are TRBV9 and TRBJ1-1, with TRBD1 identical over 7 bases. J gave up 6 bases and V 0 bases, and 2 bases lay outside the gene matches. The CDR3 extends over 13 amino acids. Germline lookup yields CDR1 SGDLS and CDR2 YYNGEE. The CDR3: CASSVDRGPEAFF. CDR3 sequence (DNA): TGTGCCAGCAGCGTAGACAGGGGCCCTGAAGCTTTCTTT.

V usage is TRBV4-3 and J usage is TRBJ1-1; D is uncertain. Trimming stripped 4 bases from V and 5 bases from J, with 11 bases between. This CDR3 comprises 13 residues. The germline V gene has CDR1 LGHNA and CDR2 YSLEER. The CDR3, as DNA: TGCGCCAGCAGCCGCGAGGTGAGGACTGAAGCTTTCTTT. Its protein product is CASSREVRTEAFF.

This chain joins TRBV6-5 and TRBJ1-4; no clear D gene. Between the trimmed V and J ends, which lost 3 bases and 6 bases, there was a span of 8 bases. This CDR3 has 13 residues. CDR1 is MNHEY, CDR2 SVGAGI, per germline. CDR3 loop: CASSYQRDEKLFF. The DNA of the CDR3 is TGTGCCAGCAGTTATCAGAGGGATGAAAAACTGTTTTTT.

This rearrangement joins TRBV5-6 to TRBJ1-1; D gene uncertain. V lost 0 bases to trimming and J lost 3 bases, with 15 bases between them. Per the germline V gene, CDR1 is SGHDT and CDR2 is YYEEEE. The CDR3 loop spans 16 amino acids. DNA for the CDR3: TGTGCCAGCAGCTTGGCCCCCCTGAGGGTTGACACTGAAGCTTTCTTT. Encoded protein: CASSLAPLRVDTEAFF.

The chain joins TRBV3-1 (or the pseudogene TRBV3-2) to TRBJ1-5; the D gene is possibly TRBD1 (5 bases). CDR3 length: 16 amino acids. Trimming removed 3 bases at V and 7 bases at J, with 19 bases between. The germline V gene encodes CDR1 LGHDT and CDR2 YNNKEL (reference sequence). The DNA for the CDR3 is TGTGCCAGCAGCCAGCCCGGGCAGGGTGGTCGACAGCCCCAGCATTTT. It encodes CASSQPGQGGRQPQHF.

J is TRBJ1-3 and V is TRBV7-2; D is unresolved. Trimming took off 6 bases at V and 4 bases at J, with 7 bases between the two ends. CDR3 length: 12 amino acids. Germline-derived CDR1 and CDR2 are SGHTA and FQGNSA. DNA of the CDR3: TGTGCCAGCAGAAACTCGGGAAACACCATATATTTT. This codes for CASRNSGNTIYF.

V and J are TRBV11-2 and TRBJ1-5; D uncertain. This CDR3 contains 13 residues. CDR1 SGHAT and CDR2 FQNNGV come from the germline V gene. Trimming stripped 2 bases from V and 6 bases from J, with 8 bases between. CDR3: CASSLNERQPQHF. The DNA for the CDR3 is TGTGCCAGCAGCTTAAATGAGCGTCAGCCCCAGCATTTT.

The chain combines TRBV27 with TRBJ2-2; 10 positions match TRBD1. With V trimmed by 6 bases and J by 4 bases, 11 bases remained unmatched. The CDR3 has 17 residues. Germline CDR1 MNHEY, CDR2 SMNVEV (reference sequence). The CDR3 loop is CASRTARDRGFTGELFF. The CDR3 DNA reads as TGTGCCAGCAGGACCGCCCGGGACAGGGGTTTCACCGGGGAGCTGTTTTTT.

V and J are TRBV5-4 and TRBJ2-1; weak D call: TRBD2 (7 bases). CDR1 is SGHNT, CDR2 YYREEE, per germline (reference sequence). The CDR3 is 15 amino acids. Between the trimmed V and J ends, which lost 0 bases and 8 bases, there was a span of 15 bases. The CDR3 reads CASSLDLAEGDEQFF. The DNA of the CDR3 is TGTGCCAGCAGCTTGGATCTAGCGGAGGGGGATGAGCAGTTCTTC.

The chain is built from TRBV5-1 and TRBJ2-5; D might be TRBD2 (5 bases). The CDR3 extends over 15 amino acids. Trimming removed 0 bases from V and 5 bases from J, with 14 bases in between. The V gene's germline CDR1 is SGHRS and CDR2 YFSETQ. CDR3 protein: CASSLVSVSGETQYF. The CDR3 bases are TGCGCCAGCAGCTTGGTATCGGTTTCGGGGGAGACCCAGTACTTC.

J is TRBJ2-1 and V is TRBV6-1, with 9 bases that match TRBD1. J lost 4 bases, V lost 2 bases, and 6 bases had no gene match. CDR3 length equals 16 residues. The germline CDR1 and CDR2 sequences are MNHNS and SASEGT. The CDR3 sequence: CASSEIDRGKYNEQFF. CDR3 nucleotides: TGTGCCAGCAGTGAAATAGACAGGGGGAAGTACAATGAGCAGTTCTTC.

V and J are TRBV30 and TRBJ2-5, with TRBD2 matching over 7 bases. The junction had 2 bases not matched to a gene; V was cut back by 0 bases and J by 4 bases. Germline V gene sequence: CDR1 GTSNPN, CDR2 SVGIG (reference sequence). The CDR3 contains 13 residues. The CDR3 region has the DNA TGTGCCTGGAGTGTGGGACTAAGAGAGACCCAGTACTTC. Amino acids: CAWSVGLRETQYF.

V gene TRBV19 combines with J gene TRBJ1-5, with 7 bases that match TRBD1. The CDR3 runs 13 residues. CDR1 LNHDA and CDR2 SQIVND come from the germline V gene (reference sequence). V was pared by 9 bases and J by 7 bases, with 9 bases of the junction left unmatched. The CDR3 DNA reads as TGTGCCAGCTCCACAGGGGTGGTGCAGCCCCAGCATTTT. Its translation is CASSTGVVQPQHF. Supplemented by reference TRBV19 and TRBJ1-5, the full variable domain reads DGGITQSPKYLFRKEGQNVTLSCEQNLNHDAMYWYRQDPGQGLRLIYYSQIVNDFQKGDIAEGYSVSREKKESFPLTVTSAQKNPTAFYLCASSTGVVQPQHFGDGTRLSIL.

The chain recombines TRBV19 with TRBJ2-4; 10 nucleotides align to TRBD1. The germline V gene encodes CDR1 LNHDA and CDR2 SQIVND (reference sequence). The CDR3 is 14 residues long. The V and J ends lost 8 bases and 1 base, in that order; junction bases with no gene match: 2. CDR3 in DNA: TGTGCCAGTCGGACAGGGGGGGCCAAAAACATTCAGTACTTC. Its protein product is CASRTGGAKNIQYF.

The V gene is TRBV11-3, the J gene TRBJ1-1; TRBD1 agrees at 9 bases. Germline assignment: CDR1 SGHNT and CDR2 YENEEA. There are 13 residues in the CDR3. The V and J ends lost 4 bases and 9 bases, in that order; junction bases with no gene match: 6. DNA for the CDR3: TGTGCCAGCAGCTCTCGGGACAGGGAACAAGCTTTCTTT. This gives the protein CASSSRDREQAFF. Supplemented by reference TRBV11-3 and TRBJ1-1, the full variable domain reads EAGVVQSPRYKIIEKKQPVAFWCNPISGHNTLYWYLQNLGQGPELLIRYENEEAVDDSQLPKDRFSAERLKGVDSTLKIQPAELGDSAVYLCASSSRDREQAFFGQGTRLTVV.

This clone has just a few counts. This chain joins TRBV6-2 or TRBV6-3 and TRBJ2-1; TRBD1 agrees at 8 bases. This CDR3 has 15 residues. From germline, CDR1 is MNHEY and CDR2 SVGEGT. V dropped 6 bases and J dropped 4; count of bases not matched to a gene: 8. DNA for the CDR3: TGTGCCAGCAGCTTGCCCGGGACAGGTTACAATGAGCAGTTCTTC. It specifies CASSLPGTGYNEQFF.

This clone occurred once. This chain's CDR3 is CASLTQGKNTEAFF. The CDR3 DNA reads TGTGCCAGCCTTACTCAGGGGAAGAACACTGAAGCTTTCTTT. The chain is built from TRBV2 and TRBJ1-1; TRBD1 is a possible D gene (6 bases). This CDR3 is built from 14 residues. Trimming pared 8 bases from V and 1 base from J, leaving 14 bases between. Germline V gene data show CDR1 as SNHLY and CDR2 as FYNNEI.

Points on this clone: The junction departs from the called germline gene at one end, perhaps through a read error. This sequence joins TRBV7-2 and TRBJ1-1, with 7 bases aligning to TRBD1. CDR3 length equals 13 residues. Germline V gene lookup returns CDR1 SGHTA and CDR2 FQGNSA. CDR3 DNA sequence: TGTGCCAGCACCTTAACAGGGGACACTGAAGCTTTCTTT. Its translation is CASTLTGDTEAFF.

This clone was picked up one time. This sequence joins TRBV2 and TRBJ1-5; D is uncertain. The CDR3 runs to 14 residues. Trimming shortened V by 3 bases and J by 1 base, and 7 bases separated the two germline ends. Germline V gives CDR1 SNHLY, CDR2 FYNNEI. CDR3 in amino acids: CASSDLESNQPQHF. Written as DNA, the CDR3 is TGTGCCAGCAGTGACCTCGAGAGCAATCAGCCCCAGCATTTT.

V is TRBV6-1 and J is TRBJ2-3, with 10 nucleotides matching TRBD1. Germline V CDR1 and CDR2: MNHNS, SASEGT. This CDR3 is 13 amino acids long. V lost 2 bases to trimming and J lost 13 bases; unmatched junction nucleotides: 6. The CDR3 sequence: CASSETGDRGKYF. The DNA of the CDR3 is TGTGCCAGCAGTGAAACCGGGGACAGGGGAAAGTATTTT.

CDR3: CSVAESSYNSPLHF. The CDR3 bases are TGCAGCGTTGCAGAGAGCTCCTATAATTCACCCCTCCACTTT. This chain uses TRBV29-1 with TRBJ1-6; D is unclear. This CDR3 spans 14 amino acids. Germline CDR1 is SQVTM and CDR2 is ANQGSEA. Trimming stripped 4 bases from V and 0 bases from J, with 7 bases between.

V and J are TRBV9 and TRBJ2-7; 8 nucleotides align to TRBD2. This CDR3 contains 15 residues. V dropped 0 bases and J dropped 7; count of bases not matched to a gene: 9. Germline loops: CDR1 SGDLS, CDR2 YYNGEE. CDR3: CASSVGPGGGREQYF. In DNA form, the CDR3 reads TGTGCCAGCAGCGTAGGGCCCGGGGGGGGTAGAGAGCAGTACTTC.

V gene TRBV6-5 combines with J gene TRBJ1-1, with D possibly matching TRBD1 (5 bases). The CDR3 consists of 14 residues. Between the trimmed V and J ends, which lost 6 bases and 1 base, there was a span of 12 bases. Germline lookup yields CDR1 MNHEY and CDR2 SVGAGI. The CDR3 nucleotides are TGTGCCAGCAGGGTAGGGGCAGGGAACACTGAAGCTTTCTTT. It codes for CASRVGAGNTEAFF.

The CDR3, as DNA: TGTGCCAGCAGTCCGAGGGACAGGGGGCGGTCATATGGCTACACCTTC. This translates into CASSPRDRGRSYGYTF. This chain uses TRBV27 with TRBJ1-2; 12 bases line up with TRBD1. Germline assignment: CDR1 MNHEY and CDR2 SMNVEV (reference sequence). J lost 5 bases, V lost 5 bases, and 9 bases had no gene match. The CDR3 is 16 amino acids.

The genes are TRBV7-2 and TRBJ1-1; D gene unclear. Germline V gives CDR1 SGHTA, CDR2 FQGNSA. V was clipped by 5 bases and J by 1 base, with 8 bases between them. The CDR3 has 13 residues. This CDR3 reads CASSLRWNTEAFF. CDR3 sequence (DNA): TGTGCCAGCAGCCTGAGGTGGAACACTGAAGCTTTCTTT.

The rearrangement links TRBV5-6 to TRBJ1-1; D perhaps matches TRBD1 (6 bases). V was trimmed by 4 bases and J by 0 bases, leaving 16 bases between them. The CDR3 runs to 16 residues. Germline V gene lookup returns CDR1 SGHDT and CDR2 YYEEEE. The CDR3 DNA is TGTGCCAGCAGCCCGGGACACAATCAATTGAACACTGAAGCTTTCTTT. Translating it yields CASSPGHNQLNTEAFF. Based on the CDR3 plus reference TRBV5-6 and TRBJ1-1, the full variable domain is DAGVTQSPTHLIKTRGQQVTLRCSPKSGHDTVSWYQQALGQGPQFIFQYYEEEERQRGNFPDRFSGHQFPNYSSELNVNALLLGDSALYLCASSPGHNQLNTEAFFGQGTRLTVV.

This clone is a singleton in its sample. The chain combines TRBV7-2 with TRBJ1-6; 8 bases line up with TRBD1. The CDR3 runs to 15 residues. J was trimmed by 7 bases and V by 1 base; bases with no gene match: 3. In germline, CDR1 is SGHTA, CDR2 FQGNSA. The chain's CDR3 is CASSLVGQGNSPLHF. In DNA, the CDR3 is TGTGCCAGCAGCTTAGTAGGACAGGGAAATTCACCCCTCCACTTT.

The chain recombines TRBV6-5 with TRBJ1-1; D perhaps matches TRBD1 (5 bases). This CDR3 spans 14 amino acids. CDR1 and CDR2 from the germline V gene are MNHEY and SVGAGI. V lost 6 bases to trimming and J lost 1 base, with 12 bases between them. CDR3 region: CASRAAGKNTEAFF. The CDR3 DNA follows: TGTGCCAGCAGGGCGGCAGGGAAGAACACTGAAGCTTTCTTT.

By share, this clone ranks as medium-sized (0.01 to 0.1%). This chain uses TRBV3-1 (or the pseudogene TRBV3-2) with TRBJ1-2; no clear D. Germline-derived CDR1 and CDR2 are LGHDT and YNNKEL (reference sequence). The V gene lost 4 bases and the J gene lost 8 bases, with 17 bases spanning the gap. The CDR3 has 14 amino acids. In DNA form, the CDR3 reads TGTGCCAGCAGCCGTGCGGGTCGCCCCGAAGGCTACACCTTC. Translated, it gives CASSRAGRPEGYTF.

The chain links TRBV11-2 to TRBJ2-7; 7 positions match TRBD2. CDR1 and CDR2 (germline): SGHAT, FQNNGV. There are 12 residues in the CDR3. V lost 3 bases and J lost 5; bases outside the gene matches: 1. The CDR3, as DNA: TGTGCCAGCAGCTTCCGGGGGGACGAGCAGTACGTC. Encoded protein: CASSFRGDEQYV.

The rearrangement uses TRBV6-5 and TRBJ1-2; weak D call: TRBD1 (5 bases). V lost 5 bases to trimming and J lost 2 bases, with 9 bases between them. Germline lookup yields CDR1 MNHEY and CDR2 SVGAGI. The CDR3 spans 13 residues. The CDR3 DNA is TGTGCCAGCAGTACTGACAGAAACTATGGCTACACCTTC. This gives the protein CASSTDRNYGYTF.